These T cell receptor beta chains were read from a single sample in a study of CD8 T cells in Susac syndrome. TCRdb itself ran the immunoSEQ multiplex PCR reads through MiXCR, one entry per CDR3 protein. The sample includes fewer than 150,000 distinct CDR3 sequences, around 94% seen only once; the top ten take 0.27%. The sample comprised CD8+ T cells from PBMCs. Source of these receptors: a human donor in good health. CDR3s include the opening cysteine and the closing phenylalanine or tryptophan. The D gene is left open where the match is weak. Clone size appears in some rows only: once, few, many, or a class for an expanded clone.

TRBJ2-3,NA,TRBV11-2,NA,TGTGCCAGCAGCTTAGGGCTCTTCACAGATACGCAGTATTTT,CASSLGLFTDTQYF
TRBJ2-3,TRBD2,TRBV6-5,NA,TGTGCCAGCAGTTACTCGGCGGGAGTCACAGATACGCAGTATTTT,CASSYSAGVTDTQYF
TRBJ2-7,TRBD1,TRBV6-6,NA,TGTGCCAGCAGTTTTGGACAGGGTGTCTACGAGCAGTACTTC,CASSFGQGVYEQYF
TRBJ2-3,TRBD2,TRBV28,NA,TGTGCCAGCAGTCCAACTAGCGGGGGCACAGATACGCAGTATTTT,CASSPTSGGTDTQYF
TRBJ2-5,TRBD1,TRBV7-6,NA,TGTGCCAGCAGCGAAATGGGACAGATCCAAGAGACCCAGTACTTC,CASSEMGQIQETQYF
TRBJ2-2,NA,TRBV12-3/TRBV12-4,NA,TGTGCCAGCAGATTCTTGGGACGGCACACCGGGGAGCTGTTTTTT,CASRFLGRHTGELFF
TRBJ2-7,NA,TRBV27,NA,TGTGCCAGCAAGCAATCCCTGGGGCGCTACGAGCAGTACTTC,CASKQSLGRYEQYF
TRBJ2-1,NA,TRBV29-1,NA,TGCAGCGTTGAAGGAGGTAGCGGCTCCTACAATGAGCAGTTCTTC,CSVEGGSGSYNEQFF
TRBJ2-7,TRBD1,TRBV20-1,NA,TGCAGTGCTAGAGACCCTGGGACAGCCTACGAGCAGTACTTC,CSARDPGTAYEQYF
TRBJ2-1,NA,TRBV27,NA,TGTGCCAGCAGTTTACACCCCCTCGGCAATGAGCAGTTCTTC,CASSLHPLGNEQFF
TRBJ1-5,NA,TRBV6-5,once,TGTGCCAGCAGTTACTCCGTGTCTCAGCCCCAGCATTTT,CASSYSVSQPQHF
TRBJ2-5,NA,TRBV9,NA,TGTGCCAGCAGCGTAGGAGGCGGGGAAGAGACCCAGTACTTC,CASSVGGGEETQYF
TRBJ2-7,NA,TRBV27,NA,TGTGCCAGCAGCTTCATACCGGGACTTGCCTACGAGCAGTACTTC,CASSFIPGLAYEQYF
TRBJ2-1,TRBD2,TRBV6-2/TRBV6-3,NA,TGTGCCAGCAGTTACTCGGGACTAGCGGTCAATGAGCAGTTCTTC,CASSYSGLAVNEQFF
TRBJ2-5,NA,TRBV20-1,NA,TGCAGTGTTCAAGAAGAGACCCAGTACTTC,CSVQEETQYF
TRBJ2-5,NA,TRBV7-8,NA,TGTGCCAGCAGCTTAGCGTACCAAGAGACCCAGTACTTC,CASSLAYQETQYF
TRBJ2-4,NA,TRBV5-6,once,TGTGCCAGCAGCTCCCAGGGGCCCAACATTCAGTACTTC,CASSSQGPNIQYF
TRBJ2-7,NA,TRBV20-1,NA,TGCAGTGCTGAGGAAAGTTCCTACGAGCAGTACTTC,CSAEESSYEQYF
TRBJ1-1,NA,TRBV28,once,TGTGCCAGCACCACCCAGGGACCCATGAACACTGAAGCTTTCTTT,CASTTQGPMNTEAFF
TRBJ2-1,NA,TRBV3-1,NA,TGTGCCAGCAGCTGGGCGAGCAATGAGCAGTTCTTC,CASSWASNEQFF
TRBJ2-1,NA,TRBV2,NA,TGTGCCAGCAGGGATAATGAGCAGTTCTTC,CASRDNEQFF
TRBJ2-7,NA,TRBV27,NA,TGTGCCAGCAGTTTTGAAGGGCAATCCTACGAGCAGTACTTC,CASSFEGQSYEQYF
TRBJ2-7,NA,TRBV28,few,TGTGCCAGCAGTTTAGGGGAGCGGCCCTACGAGCAGTACTTC,CASSLGERPYEQYF
TRBJ2-3,NA,TRBV27,few,TGTGCCAGCAGTCCCCACACAGATACGCAGTATTTT,CASSPHTDTQYF
TRBJ2-6,TRBD1,TRBV28,once,TGTGCCAGCAGTGGGGACAGGGGGCGTTATTGGTCTGGGGCCAACGTCCTGACTTTC,CASSGDRGRYWSGANVLTF
TRBJ2-7,NA,TRBV7-6,NA,TGTGCCAGCAGCCCCCTCGGTCAGTGGTACGAGCAGTACTTC,CASSPLGQWYEQYF
TRBJ2-3,NA,TRBV11-1,once,TGTGCCAGCAGCTTGAGACGGGAAGATACGCAGTATTTT,CASSLRREDTQYF
TRBJ2-7,TRBD2,TRBV12-3/TRBV12-4,NA,TGTGCCAGCAGGCCGGGACTAGCGGAGTCCTACGAGCAGTACTTC,CASRPGLAESYEQYF
TRBJ1-2,NA,TRBV24-1,once,TGTGCCACCAGTGCGGGGAGCTATGGCTACACCTTC,CATSAGSYGYTF
TRBJ1-2,NA,TRBV7-9,once,TGTGCCAGCAGCTTAGGGGGAATCTATGGCTACACCTTC,CASSLGGIYGYTF
TRBJ2-5,NA,TRBV2,NA,TGTGCCTTCAACCGGATGGAGGCTAGATTGGAGACCCAGTACTTC,CAFNRMEARLETQYF
TRBJ2-1,NA,TRBV30,NA,TGTGCCTGGGAGCGGGTCTATGAGCAGTTCTTC,CAWERVYEQFF
TRBJ2-1,NA,TRBV27,NA,TGTGCCAGCAGTTTATATCTAGCGAATAATGAGCAGTTCTTC,CASSLYLANNEQFF
TRBJ1-1,TRBD1,TRBV4-1,NA,TGCGCCAGCAGCCAGACAGGGTATGGGACTGAAGCTTTCTTT,CASSQTGYGTEAFF
TRBJ2-7,NA,TRBV9,NA,TGTGCCAGCACCCAAGGGAGCGCCGACTACGAGCAGTACTTC,CASTQGSADYEQYF
TRBJ1-1,NA,TRBV9,NA,TGTGCCAGCAGCGTAGGGACGGGAAACGGGGTAGAAGCTTTCTTT,CASSVGTGNGVEAFF
TRBJ2-7,NA,TRBV5-6,NA,TGTGCCAGCAGCTCCGGCCCGGAGGGGTCCTACGAGCAGTACTTC,CASSSGPEGSYEQYF
TRBJ2-3,NA,TRBV4-3,NA,TGCGCCAGCAGCCCTGATTTTGGTGACCTCCAGGATACGCAGTATTTT,CASSPDFGDLQDTQYF
TRBJ2-1,NA,TRBV29-1,NA,TGCAGCGCTTATACGGGATATGAGCAGTTCTTC,CSAYTGYEQFF
TRBJ2-6,NA,TRBV9,NA,TGTGCCAGCAGCGTGTTCGGGGCCAACGTCCTGACTTTC,CASSVFGANVLTF
TRBJ2-1,NA,TRBV3-1,NA,TGTGCCAGCAGCCAAGATATCAATGAGCAGTTCTTC,CASSQDINEQFF
TRBJ2-1,NA,TRBV9,NA,TGTGCCAGCAGCGTTGGGGGCCGTAATGAGCAGTTCTTC,CASSVGGRNEQFF
TRBJ1-1,NA,TRBV30,NA,TGTGCCTGGAGTCTAGGGGCCCTATCAGTAGCTTTCTTT,CAWSLGALSVAFF
TRBJ2-1,NA,TRBV24-1,NA,TGTGCCACCAGCCACCGACGCGAAAGCTCCTACAATGAGCAGTTCTTC,CATSHRRESSYNEQFF
TRBJ2-7,TRBD2,TRBV20-1,NA,TGCAGTGCTAGAGACCTAGTGGCTAGCGGGAGTCTAGTTTACGAGCAGTACTTC,CSARDLVASGSLVYEQYF
TRBJ2-2,NA,TRBV7-9,once,TGTGCCAGCAGCTTAGTGACGGGATACACCGGGGAGCTGTTTTTT,CASSLVTGYTGELFF
TRBJ2-3,NA,TRBV7-9,NA,TGTGCCAGCAGCCTCCGCCGGGGGTCAGATACGCAGTATTTT,CASSLRRGSDTQYF
TRBJ2-1,NA,TRBV19,NA,TGTGCCAGTAGTATTCTCGGGAGTTCCTACAATGAGCAGTTCTTC,CASSILGSSYNEQFF
TRBJ2-3,TRBD1,TRBV28,NA,TGTGCCAGCCGACAGGGGCCCACAGATACGCAGTATTTT,CASRQGPTDTQYF
TRBJ2-7,TRBD1,TRBV30,NA,TGTGCCTGGAGCCTTCTAGGGGGCGGCGAGCAGTACTTC,CAWSLLGGGEQYF
TRBJ2-7,NA,TRBV28,NA,TGTGCCAGCAGTTTCCCGCTCCGATCTATCAACGAGCAGTACTTC,CASSFPLRSINEQYF
TRBJ2-7,NA,TRBV10-3,NA,TGTGCCATCAGTGCGGATACCTCCTACGAGCAGTACTTC,CAISADTSYEQYF
TRBJ2-7,NA,TRBV7-9,NA,TGTGCCAGCAGCTCAAGTTCAGGTTACTCCTACGAGCAGTACTTC,CASSSSSGYSYEQYF
TRBJ2-3,TRBD2,TRBV27,NA,TGTGCCAGCAGTTTATCGAGCGGTGGGCGACTAGCGTCGGATACGCAGTATTTT,CASSLSSGGRLASDTQYF
TRBJ2-3,NA,TRBV27,NA,TGTGCCACCGGGGGAGACACAGATACGCAGTATTTT,CATGGDTDTQYF
TRBJ2-3,NA,TRBV5-6,NA,TGTGCCAGCAGCTTGGGGACCACAATTGGGGATACGCAGTATTTT,CASSLGTTIGDTQYF